The text below deals with one TCR beta chain. No cognate antigen has been identified for it. The record has no base qualities; no much larger clone is one base away. The protocol used for the library was multiplex PCR. Sequencing was carried out with an Illumina HiSeq 4000. CDR3 regions were amplified by Arm-PCR with iRepertoire HTBI primers to construct TCR beta libraries. Before sequencing, the PCR products underwent gel purification. Per the source publication's procedure: Gene usage analysis of CDR3 amino acid clonotypes used the approximately 62 TRBV and 14 to 15 TRBJ segments found across samples. COPE and FqMerger were used to merge filtered high-quality paired reads into contigs. BLAST was used to align contigs to IMGT TRBV, TRBD and TRBJ reference genes, with CDR3 defined following IMGT. Any clonotype with a frequency above 0.1% was counted as a highly expanded clone. Repertoire diversity was measured by Shannon entropy, and V-J evenness by the Gini coefficient. Public clonotypes were defined as clonotypes shared by more than one individual. The raw public reads went through TCRdb reprocessing: fastp at Q25, MiXCR clone calling, in-frame beta chains kept. Identical CDR3 protein sequences are pooled into one entry, listed with their most common genes and DNA. V and J calls and clone size were set by TCRdb, not the authors. The sample table contains about 620,000 distinct CDR3 sequences; only one count was recorded for about 15% of them. Under 20% of the sample rests with the top ten.

The time point label of this sample denotes: newly diagnosed GD, antithyroid drugs for less than 3 months. For both TCR sequencing and RNA sequencing, RNA was extracted from PBMCs in TRIzol. The diagnosis of Graves' disease followed American Thyroid Association guidelines. Recruitment of patients was carried out at an endocrinology department in Xi'an, China. Each patient gave approximately 10 milliliters of peripheral blood, collected in an EDTA anticoagulant tube. Ficoll Paque Plus density gradient separation was used to isolate PBMCs, and no further T cell sorting was done. RNA quality was checked with an Agilent 2100 Bioanalyzer and agarose gel, and concentration with a NanoDrop 2000. The source of the sample is a study of regulatory T cells in long-lasting Graves disease (dated by TCRdb to about 2021). With regard to the full study: Patients with newly diagnosed Graves' disease had been on antithyroid drugs for under 3 months. This study used TCR sequencing and RNA sequencing of peripheral blood to compare persistent Graves' disease patients against newly diagnosed Graves' disease patients. The study was registered as a clinical trial and conducted in China. A total of 35 or so samples were covered by TCR sequencing, comprising approximately 13 persistent and around 20 newly diagnosed Graves' disease patients.

Relative to germline, V is missing 3 bases and J is missing 2 bases, with 11 bases of the junction outside any gene match. The CDR3 holds 16 amino acids from the cysteine to the phenylalanine. Solely the CDR3 DNA is kept, with 48 bases framed from the first base. Per the germline V gene (reference sequence), DFQATT is the CDR1 and SNEGSKA is the CDR2. What the authors observed across the whole study: Preferential use of TRBV28, TRBJ1-2 and TRBJ2-5 was observed in persistent disease, whereas TRBV20-1 and TRBJ2-1 were favored in newly diagnosed disease. Peripheral blood alone was examined, since thyroid tissue, which constituted the primary lesion, could not be accessed. Persistent patients shared more public clonotypes among themselves (around 3,000) than newly diagnosed patients did (about 970). Lower TCR Shannon entropy and fewer highly expanded clones were observed in persistent Graves' disease patients than in newly diagnosed patients, which suggested clonal expansion. The authors acknowledged the small sample size as a limitation that may reduce accuracy. Sequencing and analysis were restricted to the TCR beta chain.

These sequences were also reported in another study, on T cells in Graves' hyperthyroidism and ophthalmopathy. From the second report: Stable Graves' hyperthyroidism was defined as the absence of progression to ophthalmopathy over 18 months of follow-up. Hyperthyroidism patients were newly diagnosed, with disease duration under 2 months, and aged 18 to 65 years. Patients with uncontrolled infections, other autoimmune diseases, pregnancy or lactation were excluded. Diagnoses relied on clinical symptoms, serum thyroxine and TRAb, thyroid ultrasound and orbital computed tomography. A first-round RT-PCR of the TCR CDR3 used the HTBI primer set with the Qiagen OneStep RT-PCR kit. Most expanded thyroid clonotypes (frequency above 0.001) were also detected in blood, suggesting blood repertoires may reflect thyroid immune responses. In cross-validation, a model built on a 13 V-J signature told ophthalmopathy apart from stable hyperthyroidism with 85% to 90% sensitivity and around 84% specificity, and in testing the same model reached 80%/75%. During validation, the model predicted progression to ophthalmopathy a median of roughly 7.1 months ahead of onset, with around 65% sensitivity and about 75% specificity. To identify TCR V-J signatures that set the groups apart, the researchers used a discovery cohort of 100 patients, made up of 40 to 45 with Graves' ophthalmopathy and around 58 with stable Graves' hyperthyroidism. Prospective prediction of ophthalmopathy was tested in an independent validation cohort consisting of roughly 19 hyperthyroidism patients and over 15 patients who later progressed to ophthalmopathy. The 100 discovery patients were divided at random into training and test sets in a 7:3 ratio. Thyroid tissue and blood T-cell repertoires from about six Graves' hyperthyroidism patients were also compared in the study. After sampling, hyperthyroidism patients received methimazole starting at 30 mg daily, and ophthalmopathy patients received high-dose intravenous methylprednisolone. A second multiplex PCR round built the libraries, followed by size selection and purification. The libraries were sequenced on an Illumina HiSeq2000 using paired-end 100 bp reads. SOAPnuke was used to process the raw data, removing reads that contained adapters or uncalled bases, had a mean Phred below 15, or lacked an exact match to the constant primer or identifier. COPE v1.2.5 was used to merge high-quality paired reads, and clonotypes were defined as unique nucleotide sequences. MiTCR v1.1 was used to align clonotypes to the IMGT TRBV, TRBD and TRBJ reference segments. The analysis included only V-J combinations with a frequency above 0.0001, which together covered approximately 99% of the repertoires. A TCS score was defined as the ratio between F50 (clonal expansion) and ExV (chaos), using BLOSUM62-based TCRdist between CDR3 peptides within each V-J. Welch's t-statistics and random forest reduced 450 to 600 V-J features to fewer than 15, which were used in a naive Bayes classifier (R e1071). No statistical method was used to fix the sample size in advance, and group allocation was not hidden from the investigators. According to the paper, TCR Vbeta CDR3 sequencing was carried out on over 130 peripheral blood samples, which came from 40 to 45 ophthalmopathy, approximately 72 hyperthyroidism and roughly 17 progressor patients.

Sequenced material: peripheral blood mononuclear cells (PBMCs), taken at new diagnosis, from a patient treated with antithyroid drugs. The source is a young woman with Graves disease. Donor details come from another sample of the same person, matched by shared clones. The chain was built from TRBV20-1 and TRBJ2-7; 9 central bases correspond to TRBD2. The CDR3 has the sequence CSASHSWVAGAYEQYF. The nucleotide sequence reads as follows: TGCAGTGCTAGCCACTCTTGGGTAGCGGGAGCCTACGAGCAGTACTTC.